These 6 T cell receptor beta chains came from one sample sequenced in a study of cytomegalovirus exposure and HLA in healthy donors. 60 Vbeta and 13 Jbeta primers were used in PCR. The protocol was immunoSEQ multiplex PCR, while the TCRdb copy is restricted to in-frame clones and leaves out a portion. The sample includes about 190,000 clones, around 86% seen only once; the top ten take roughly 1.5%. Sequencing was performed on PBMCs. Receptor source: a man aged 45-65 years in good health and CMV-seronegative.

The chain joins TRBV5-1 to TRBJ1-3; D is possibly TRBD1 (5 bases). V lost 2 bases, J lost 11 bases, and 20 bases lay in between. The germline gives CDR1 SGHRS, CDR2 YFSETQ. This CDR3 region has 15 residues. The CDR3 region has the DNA TGCGCCAGCAGCTTTACAGGTTCCTCTCGGAGCCCCATATATTTT. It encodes CASSFTGSSRSPIYF.

CDR3 in DNA: TGTGCCAGCAGCTTAGGACTAGCGGGTCAGAATGAGCAGTTCTTC. Translating gives CASSLGLAGQNEQFF. The chain joins TRBV7-3 to TRBJ2-1; 11 bases map to TRBD2. The CDR3 covers 15 residues. The V gene end was trimmed by 2 bases and the J gene end by 7 bases; junction bases not matched to a gene: 4. Germline loops: CDR1 SGHTA, CDR2 FQGTGA.

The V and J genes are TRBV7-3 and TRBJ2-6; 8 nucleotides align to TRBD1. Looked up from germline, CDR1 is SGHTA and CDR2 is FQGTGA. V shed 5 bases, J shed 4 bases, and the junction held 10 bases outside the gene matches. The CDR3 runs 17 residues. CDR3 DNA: TGTGCCAGCAGCGTCGGACAGGGCGGTCTCGGGGCCAACGTCCTGACTTTC. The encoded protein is CASSVGQGGLGANVLTF. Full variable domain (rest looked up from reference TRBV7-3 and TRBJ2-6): GAGVSQTPSNKVTEKGKYVELRCDPISGHTALYWYRQSLGQGPEFLIYFQGTGAADDSGLPNDRFFAVRPEGSVSTLKIQRTERGDSAVYLCASSVGQGGLGANVLTFGAGSRLTVL.

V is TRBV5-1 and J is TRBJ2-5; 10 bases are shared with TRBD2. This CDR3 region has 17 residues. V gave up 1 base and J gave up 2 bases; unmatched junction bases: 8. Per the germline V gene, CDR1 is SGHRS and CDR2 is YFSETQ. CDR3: CASSLSVSGGPQETQYF. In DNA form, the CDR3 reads TGCGCCAGCAGCTTGAGCGTTAGCGGGGGGCCTCAAGAGACCCAGTACTTC.

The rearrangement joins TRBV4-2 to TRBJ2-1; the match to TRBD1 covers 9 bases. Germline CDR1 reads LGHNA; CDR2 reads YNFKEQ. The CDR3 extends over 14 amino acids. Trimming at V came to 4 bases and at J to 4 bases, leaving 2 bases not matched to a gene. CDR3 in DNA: TGTGCCAGCAGCCCCGGACAGGGGTACAATGAGCAGTTCTTC. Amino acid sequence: CASSPGQGYNEQFF.

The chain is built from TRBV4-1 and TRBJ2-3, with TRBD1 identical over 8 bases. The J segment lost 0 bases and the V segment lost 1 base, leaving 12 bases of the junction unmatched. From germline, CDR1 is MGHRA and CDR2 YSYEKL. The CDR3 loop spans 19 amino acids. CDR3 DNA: TGCGCCAGCAGCCAAGGTGACAGGGGTCTGTTTTCTAGCACAGATACGCAGTATTTT. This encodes CASSQGDRGLFSSTDTQYF.